The TCR beta chain under discussion was sequenced for a study of cytomegalovirus exposure and HLA in healthy donors. PCR primers comprised 60 Vbeta and 13 Jbeta primers. Using immunoSEQ multiplex PCR, the repertoire was profiled, and TCRdb retains in-frame clones only, with some absent. The sample holds under 200,000 clones; more than 9.5% are singletons and the top ten take about 7.8%. The length of the CDR3 is 12 residues. V was clipped by 0 bases and J by 6 bases, with 9 bases between them. Germline CDR1 and CDR2: GTSNPN and SVGIG (reference sequence). Study-wide findings and caveats: Fewer N-insertions (relative to the roughly 630-donor mean) were reportedly seen in an Asian-associated ancestry cluster in a later analysis. A later analysis, which compared TCR beta chains of equal frequency, found the HLA-associated ones more clonally expanded. The only immune exposure information that was available was CMV serostatus. On later analysis, the bulk of CMV-associated TCR beta chains appeared to be HLA-restricted.

A note on this clone: Its antigen is still unknown.

This TCR derives from a middle-aged man in good health and CMV-seropositive. Sequenced material: PBMCs. The chain has TRBV30 and TRBJ2-7; the D gene is possibly TRBD2 (5 bases). The CDR3 coding sequence is TGTGCCTGGAGTGTAGGAGGATTCGAGCAGTACTTC. It yields the protein CAWSVGGFEQYF. The full variable domain, rest sourced from reference TRBV30 and TRBJ2-7, is SQTIHQWPATLVQPVGSPLSLECTVEGTSNPNLYWYRQAAGRGLQLLFYSVGIGQISSEVPQNLSASRPQDRQFILSSKKLLLSDSGFYLCAWSVGGFEQYFGPGTRLTVT.